This T cell receptor (beta chain) emerged from a study of blood T cell repertoires in COVID-19. Study information: Samples taken during acute and convalescent COVID-19 were collected in the United States, Italy and Spain.

Assay used: immunoSEQ multiplex PCR; TCRdb lists only in-frame clones, some missing. The sample lists 150,000 to 200,000 clones, around 73% seen once, with 15% to 20% in the top ten. Recruits, aged about 18 to 100 years, lived in approximately 26 US areas. Each participant's cohort was designated according to participant-reported clinical history. A single count supports this clone. Specimen: PBMCs or T cells enriched from blood (not recorded which). The source of this sequence is a woman aged 45 to 65 who had recovered from COVID-19.

The CDR3 sequence: CAISESQNSNQPQHF. The CDR3 DNA follows: TGTGCCATCAGTGAGTCACAGAATAGCAATCAGCCCCAGCATTTT. J is TRBJ1-5 and V is TRBV10-3, with D uncertain. Trimming pared 0 bases from V and 0 bases from J, leaving 6 bases between. The CDR3 has 15 amino acids. Germline V CDR1 and CDR2: ENHRY, SYGVKD.